The rows below give T cell receptor beta chains drawn from one sample of a study of CD8 T cells in ankylosing spondylitis. Each CDR3 protein is one row after TCRdb ran MiXCR on the 5' RACE reads. The sample records about 270,000 distinct CDR3 sequences, roughly 32% being singletons. The sequenced material came from blood, either unsorted or a sorted T cell fraction (not recorded which). The receptors were gathered from a male donor with ankylosing spondylitis or in good health (not recorded which). The CDR3 runs from the conserved cysteine through the conserved F or W. D genes are given only for firm matches. Part of the rows lack a size; the others show once, few, many or a class for expanded clones.

J gene	clone size	V gene	D gene	CDR3 length	CDR3 protein	CDR3 DNA
TRBJ2-7	NA	TRBV2	TRBD1	14	CASRSKGQGDEQYF	TGTGCCAGCAGATCTAAAGGACAGGGTGACGAGCAGTACTTC
TRBJ2-6	NA	TRBV20-1	NA	19	CSARDWGGEAGSGANVLTF	TGCAGTGCTAGAGATTGGGGGGGCGAGGCAGGGTCTGGGGCCAACGTCCTGACTTTC
TRBJ2-2	NA	TRBV11-2	NA	11	CASTIYGELFF	TGTGCCAGCACCATCTACGGGGAGCTGTTTTTT
TRBJ2-2	NA	TRBV12-3/TRBV12-4	NA	14	CASSLALASGELFF	TGTGCCAGCAGTTTGGCTCTAGCTTCCGGGGAGCTGTTTTTT
TRBJ2-2	few	TRBV6-1	NA	14	CASIGSANTGELFF	TGTGCCAGCATCGGATCCGCGAACACCGGGGAGCTGTTTTTT
TRBJ1-2	NA	TRBV4-1	NA	15	CASSQAGGQNYGYTF	TGCGCCAGCAGCCAAGCAGGAGGCCAGAACTATGGCTACACCTTC
TRBJ2-7	NA	TRBV27	NA	13	CASSLSAAYEQYF	TGTGCCAGCAGTTTATCGGCGGCCTACGAGCAGTACTTC
TRBJ2-3	NA	TRBV28	TRBD1	16	CASSSIEQGVTDTQYF	TGTGCCAGCAGTTCGATCGAACAGGGGGTAACAGATACGCAGTATTTT
TRBJ2-1	few	TRBV12-3/TRBV12-4	TRBD2	15	CASRPDGAGHNEQFF	TGTGCCAGCAGACCCGACGGAGCGGGGCACAATGAGCAGTTCTTC
TRBJ2-3	NA	TRBV12-1	NA	19	CASSGSLPPRGASTDTQYF	TGTGCCAGCAGCGGATCCCTGCCTCCCAGGGGGGCCAGCACAGATACGCAGTATTTT
TRBJ2-7	NA	TRBV20-1	TRBD1	15	CSARREGQGAGEQYF	TGCAGTGCTCGGCGTGAGGGACAGGGGGCTGGAGAGCAGTACTTC
TRBJ2-7	NA	TRBV5-6	NA	13	CASSLMWEPEQYF	TGTGCCAGCAGCCTAATGTGGGAACCCGAGCAGTACTTC
TRBJ2-5	NA	TRBV6-2/TRBV6-3	NA	14	CASSYSLRQETQYF	TGTGCCAGCAGTTACTCCCTGAGACAAGAGACCCAGTACTTC
TRBJ2-7	few	TRBV6-5	NA	15	CASSYSGLLSYEQYF	TGTGCCAGCAGTTACTCGGGACTGCTCTCCTACGAGCAGTACTTC
TRBJ1-4	NA	TRBV6-5	NA	17	CASSYFGTDTTNEKLFF	TGTGCCAGCAGTTACTTCGGGACTGACACAACTAATGAAAAACTGTTTTTT
TRBJ2-5	many	TRBV29-1	NA	14	CSVDLGQGIETQYF	TGCAGCGTTGACCTAGGGCAGGGGATCGAGACCCAGTACTTC
TRBJ1-1	NA	TRBV3-1	TRBD1	16	CASSQDRGRLNTEAFF	TGTGCCAGCAGCCAAGACAGGGGGCGGCTGAACACTGAAGCTTTCTTT
TRBJ2-1	NA	TRBV27	TRBD2	16	CASSPPSGGVYNEQFF	TGTGCCAGCAGCCCCCCAAGCGGGGGGGTCTACAATGAGCAGTTCTTC
TRBJ2-2	NA	TRBV12-3/TRBV12-4	TRBD1	15	CASNPGQGTAGELFF	TGTGCCAGCAACCCGGGACAGGGGACCGCCGGGGAGCTGTTTTTT
TRBJ1-1	NA	TRBV7-9	TRBD1	11	CATSGGTEAFF	TGTGCCACTTCAGGGGGCACTGAAGCTTTCTTT
TRBJ2-2	NA	TRBV15	NA	14	CATSRRLDTGELFF	TGTGCCACCAGCAGACGCTTGGACACCGGGGAGCTGTTTTTT
TRBJ2-5	NA	TRBV20-1	NA	15	CSARSGQAGLETQYF	TGCAGTGCTAGATCCGGCCAGGCGGGGTTGGAGACCCAGTACTTC
TRBJ2-1	NA	TRBV7-9	TRBD1	14	CASSLQGVHNEQFF	TGTGCCAGCAGCCTACAGGGGGTCCACAATGAGCAGTTCTTC
TRBJ2-7	few	TRBV7-8	NA	19	CASSLEGGWGSTYSYEQYF	TGTGCCAGCAGCTTAGAGGGGGGTTGGGGCTCCACTTACTCCTACGAGCAGTACTTC
TRBJ2-7	NA	TRBV29-1	NA	12	CSASVGAYEQYF	TGCAGCGCCTCGGTGGGGGCATACGAGCAGTACTTC
TRBJ1-2	NA	TRBV20-1	NA	12	CSAEPATYGYTF	TGCAGTGCTGAACCGGCGACCTATGGCTACACCTTC